The sample holds many counts of the clone carrying this T cell receptor beta chain. The target antigen is unknown. Time point described: longitudinal time-point 2. Unsorted libraries were generated from 2 million PBMCs held at -80 degrees C. With 3 bases removed from V and 5 bases from J, the gap between germline ends came to 20 bases. The CDR3 extends over 15 amino acids. The germline V gene encodes CDR1 DFQATT and CDR2 SNEGSKA (reference sequence). The data were taken from a study of neurological immune-mediated disorders. With 10-nucleotide random UMIs included, cDNA was synthesized by 5'RACE. Over 160 million TCR-beta sequences (from 15-18 subjects) were yielded by each sequencing run. MiXCR, run by TCRdb on the 5' RACE reads, gives a single entry per CDR3 protein. This table holds 100,000 or so distinct CDR3 sequences, around 13% found once. Findings and caveats of the study: The greatest degree of TCR clonal expansion was observed in HTLV-1-associated myelopathy, with the lowest in multiple sclerosis, below that of healthy controls.

The sample taken for sequencing was PBMCs. The sequence was obtained from a female donor with HTLV-1-associated myelopathy (HAM/TSP). This chain joins TRBV20-1 and TRBJ2-7; D not resolved. The CDR3 protein is CSASPLTRKYNEQYF. Written as DNA, the CDR3 is TGCAGTGCTAGCCCCCTAACCAGGAAATACAACGAGCAGTACTTC.